Listed here are 29 T cell receptor beta chains from one sample, sequenced in a study of blood T cell repertoires in COVID-19 (dated by TCRdb to 2018 to 2020). The library was obtained by the immunoSEQ multiplex PCR assay. Entries here come from immuneACCESS through TCRdb and include only in-frame sequences with V and J called. Some clones fail to appear in such tables; in the studies checked, an unresolved V gene covers under half of the shortfall, and the cause of the remainder is unknown. The table for this sample lists about 110,000 clones; 69% of them were counted only once. Clones ranked in the top ten supply about 6% of the sample. Sequenced: peripheral blood. These receptors came from a man older than 75 with acute or convalescent COVID-19.

V and J are TRBV11-2 and TRBJ1-1; 7 bases match TRBD1. CDR1 is SGHAT and CDR2 is FQNNGV in the germline V gene. This CDR3 comprises 13 residues. Trimming at V came to 5 bases and at J to 8 bases, leaving 8 bases not matched to a gene. The CDR3 DNA sequence: TGTGCCAGCAGCCCAAACAGGGGTGGGGAAGCTTTCTTT. Its protein product is CASSPNRGGEAFF. Using reference TRBV11-2 and TRBJ1-1 for the parts outside the CDR3, the full variable domain is EAGVAQSPRYKIIEKRQSVAFWCNPISGHATLYWYQQILGQGPKLLIQFQNNGVVDDSQLPKDRFSAERLKGVDSTLKIQPAKLEDSAVYLCASSPNRGGEAFFGQGTRLTVV.

The genes are TRBV7-2 and TRBJ1-5, with D possibly TRBD1 on 5 matching bases. Germline V gives CDR1 SGHTA, CDR2 FQGNSA. Trimming cost V 3 bases and J 7 bases, with 10 bases left between them. CDR3 length: 13 amino acids. This CDR3 reads CASSFRRGQPQHF. CDR3 nucleotide sequence: TGTGCCAGCAGCTTCAGGAGGGGACAGCCCCAGCATTTT.

The gene calls are TRBV29-1 and TRBJ2-3, with a weak D call TRBD1 (5 bases). CDR1 is SQVTM and CDR2 is ANQGSEA in the germline V gene. The CDR3 length is 13 residues. V lost 1 base, J lost 7 bases, and 12 bases lay in between. The CDR3 coding sequence is TGCAGCGTTGAAGTAGACAGAGCCCATACGCAGTATTTT. Its protein is CSVEVDRAHTQYF.

This sequence joins TRBV6-4 and TRBJ2-3; maybe TRBD1 (6 bases). CDR3 length: 13 residues. Germline CDR1 and CDR2: MRHNA and SNTAGT. The V end lost 5 bases, the J end lost 6 bases, and 12 bases lay between the germline ends. The CDR3 DNA is TGTGCCAGCAGTCACAACAGGGCTGATACGCAGTATTTT. It codes for CASSHNRADTQYF.

The chain carries TRBV7-8 and TRBJ2-3; 7 nucleotides match TRBD1. V shed 0 bases, J shed 2 bases, and the junction held 17 bases outside the gene matches. CDR3 length equals 20 residues. Germline V gene data show CDR1 as SGHVS and CDR2 as FQNEAQ. This chain's CDR3 is CASSLARTGLTRGPTDTQYF. In DNA, the CDR3 is TGTGCCAGCAGCTTAGCCAGGACAGGTTTAACAAGGGGCCCCACAGATACGCAGTATTTT.

The rearrangement joins TRBV7-2 to TRBJ2-3; D might be TRBD1 (6 bases). With 1 base removed from V and 9 bases from J, the gap between germline ends came to 17 bases. The CDR3 extends over 15 amino acids. The germline CDR1 and CDR2 sequences are SGHTA and FQGNSA. The CDR3 nucleotides read TGTGCCAGCAGCTTAGAGGGGACGAACAGGGAAACGCAGTATTTT. Translation: CASSLEGTNRETQYF.

J is TRBJ1-2 and V is TRBV3-1 (or the pseudogene TRBV3-2); D might be TRBD1 (6 bases). Germline V lookup: CDR1 LGHDT, CDR2 YNNKEL (reference sequence). The V and J ends lost 3 bases and 7 bases respectively, with 18 bases between them. This CDR3 spans 15 amino acids. CDR3 region: CASSHPMTGGFGYTF. In nucleotides, the CDR3 is TGTGCCAGCAGCCACCCAATGACAGGTGGATTTGGCTACACCTTC.

This clone turned up a few times. The V and J genes are TRBV7-9 and TRBJ1-6, with 7 bases aligning to TRBD1. Germline loops: CDR1 SEHNR, CDR2 FQNEAQ (reference sequence). This CDR3 has 15 residues. Losses at the gene ends were 1 base for V and 7 bases for J; bases not matched to a gene: 4. The CDR3 spells CASSLGGTDNSPLHF. The CDR3 coding sequence is TGTGCCAGCAGCTTAGGAGGGACAGACAATTCACCCCTCCACTTT. Full variable domain (remainder filled in from reference TRBV7-9 and TRBJ1-6): DTGVSQNPRHKITKRGQNVTFRCDPISEHNRLYWYRQTLGQGPEFLTYFQNEAQLEKSRLLSDRFSAERPKGSFSTLEIQRTEQGDSAMYLCASSLGGTDNSPLHFGNGTRLTVT.

This clone appeared a few times. The chain recombines TRBV2 with TRBJ1-1; unclear D gene. The CDR3 is 12 amino acids. V dropped 3 bases and J dropped 9 bases, with 11 bases sitting between them. From germline, CDR1 is SNHLY and CDR2 FYNNEI. The chain's CDR3 is CASSDSGLKAFF. The CDR3, as DNA: TGTGCCAGCAGTGATTCTGGGCTTAAAGCTTTCTTT. Together with reference TRBV2 and TRBJ1-1, the CDR3 gives the full variable domain: EPEVTQTPSHQVTQMGQEVILRCVPISNHLYFYWYRQILGQKVEFLVSFYNNEISEKSEIFDDQFSVERPDGSNFTLKIRSTKLEDSAMYFCASSDSGLKAFFGQGTRLTVV.

The sample holds many counts of this clone. V gene TRBV24-1 combines with J gene TRBJ2-2; D possibly corresponds to TRBD1 (7 bases). This CDR3 is built from 14 residues. Germline-derived CDR1 and CDR2 are KGHDR and SFDVKD. V was trimmed by 5 bases and J by 5 bases, leaving 11 bases between them. CDR3 nucleotide sequence: TGTGCCACCAGTGGGCAGGGGGGAACCGGGGAGCTGTTTTTT. Protein: CATSGQGGTGELFF.

This rearrangement joins TRBV11-3 to TRBJ2-2; D uncertain. The V gene's germline CDR1 is SGHNT and CDR2 YENEEA. V dropped 0 bases and J dropped 5 bases, with 7 bases sitting between them. The CDR3 consists of 14 residues. The CDR3 DNA reads TGTGCCAGCAGCTTAGATAGGCGGACCGGGGAGCTGTTTTTT. It translates to CASSLDRRTGELFF.

This chain links TRBV12-5 with TRBJ1-4, with 9 bases matching TRBD1. Germline V CDR1 and CDR2: LGHNT, FRNRAP. This CDR3 contains 17 residues. Trimming took 4 bases from V and 5 from J; bases not matched to a gene: 11. CDR3 nucleotide sequence: TGTGCTAGTGGTTCCAACCGGGACAGGGTGACAAATGAAAAACTGTTTTTT. As protein: CASGSNRDRVTNEKLFF.

In this sample, this clone turned up once. The genes are TRBV2 and TRBJ2-1; perhaps TRBD2 as D (5 bases). The CDR3 covers 10 residues. Germline V lookup: CDR1 SNHLY, CDR2 FYNNEI. The V and J ends lost 10 bases and 5 bases respectively, with 6 bases between them. DNA of the CDR3: TGTGCCATCGGGAACAATGAGCAGTTCTTC. Its protein is CAIGNNEQFF.

This sequence joins TRBV2 and TRBJ2-3; D perhaps matches TRBD1 (5 bases). From germline, CDR1 is SNHLY and CDR2 FYNNEI. Deletions cut 7 bases from V and 2 bases from J, with 10 bases between. The CDR3 has 13 amino acids. CDR3 bases: TGTGCCAGCAAGACAGAGAACACAGATACGCAGTATTTT. It translates to CASKTENTDTQYF.

The gene calls are TRBV7-9 and TRBJ2-3, with TRBD1 matching over 8 bases. Germline V gene sequence: CDR1 SEHNR, CDR2 FQNEAQ (reference sequence). V shed 6 bases, J shed 4 bases, and the junction held 9 bases outside the gene matches. This CDR3 comprises 15 residues. The CDR3 sequence is CASRGDRGGSDTQYF. The CDR3 coding sequence is TGTGCCAGCAGGGGTGACAGGGGTGGTTCAGATACGCAGTATTTT.

The chain recombines TRBV5-3 with TRBJ2-7; the D gene is possibly TRBD2 (6 bases). TRBV5-3 qualifies as an ORF whose function is uncertain. This CDR3 contains 13 residues. Trimming pared 9 bases from V and 1 base from J, leaving 14 bases between. CDR3 loop: CAITGGASYEQYF. CDR3 nucleotides: TGTGCCATCACAGGCGGGGCGTCCTACGAGCAGTACTTC.

This chain links TRBV12-1 with TRBJ2-7; the D segment call TRBD2 is taken from the table without a DNA check. TRBV12-1 corresponds to a pseudogene. CDR3 length equals 16 residues. CDR3 in DNA: TGTGCCAGCAGCTTCCCGCGTCTTAGTGCCTCCTACGAGCAGTACTTC. This sequence encodes CASSFPRLSASYEQYF.

The chain employs TRBV5-4 and TRBJ2-1; D is undetermined. The germline V and J ends were trimmed by 5 bases and 12 bases, with 18 bases remaining between them. From germline, CDR1 is SGHNT and CDR2 YYREEE (reference sequence). CDR3 length equals 13 residues. CDR3 residues: CASSLPDGIAQFF. CDR3 nucleotides: TGTGCCAGCAGTCTCCCAGATGGCATCGCGCAGTTCTTC. The full variable domain, its missing parts supplied by reference TRBV5-4 and TRBJ2-1, is ETGVTQSPTHLIKTRGQQVTLRCSSQSGHNTVSWYQQALGQGPQFIFQYYREEENGRGNFPPRFSGLQFPNYSSELNVNALELDDSALYLCASSLPDGIAQFFGPGTRLTVL.

This chain's CDR3 is CASSIGTTSGKPYEQYF. As DNA, the CDR3 is TGTGCCAGTAGTATAGGCACGACTAGCGGGAAACCTTACGAGCAGTACTTC. This rearrangement joins TRBV19 to TRBJ2-7; the match to TRBD2 covers 11 bases. Trimming took 1 base from V and 4 from J; bases not matched to a gene: 9. The CDR3 consists of 17 residues. CDR1 is LNHDA, CDR2 SQIVND, per germline (reference sequence).

The V gene is TRBV7-6, the J gene TRBJ2-5, with D perhaps TRBD2 (5 bases). V shed 1 base and J shed 4 bases, with 13 bases lying between them. CDR1 is SGHVS, CDR2 FNYEAQ, per germline. The CDR3 runs 15 residues. The CDR3 DNA reads TGTGCCAGCAGCTTAGATCGTACGGGGAGAGAGACCCAGTACTTC. This encodes CASSLDRTGRETQYF.

The chain is built from TRBV9 and TRBJ2-1; 10 positions match TRBD1. CDR3 length equals 15 residues. The junction had 1 base not matched to a gene; V was cut back by 4 bases and J by 0 bases. Per germline, CDR1 SGDLS and CDR2 YYNGEE. The CDR3 region is CASSRTGGSYNEQFF. In DNA form, the CDR3 reads TGTGCCAGCAGCCGGACAGGGGGCTCCTACAATGAGCAGTTCTTC.

The chain recombines TRBV11-2 with TRBJ2-7; 8 bases are a match to TRBD2. Germline loops: CDR1 SGHAT, CDR2 FQNNGV. The CDR3 loop spans 15 amino acids. Unmatched junction bases numbered 9, after V lost 4 bases and J lost 4 bases. DNA for the CDR3: TGTGCCAGCAGCTCCTGGGCGGGAGGCTTATACGAGCAGTACTTC. Amino acid sequence: CASSSWAGGLYEQYF.

This clone has a handful of counts. The chain recombines TRBV7-3 with TRBJ2-3; tentatively, D is TRBD2 (6 bases). The V end lost 2 bases, the J end lost 0 bases, and 9 bases lay between the germline ends. CDR3 length equals 15 residues. The germline V gene encodes CDR1 SGHTA and CDR2 FQGTGA. The CDR3 protein is CASSLDGTSTDTQYF. CDR3 bases: TGTGCCAGCAGCTTAGATGGGACTAGCACAGATACGCAGTATTTT.

This clone was found once. The V call is TRBV28, the J call TRBJ2-2; D call uncertain. CDR1 is MDHEN, CDR2 SYDVKM, per germline. Trimming removed 2 bases from V and 0 bases from J, with 7 bases in between. The CDR3 totals 15 residues. This chain's CDR3 is CASSLGSANTGELFF. CDR3 nucleotide sequence: TGTGCCAGCAGTTTAGGCAGCGCGAACACCGGGGAGCTGTTTTTT.

The chain recombines TRBV30 with TRBJ2-5; TRBD1 matches at 8 bases. Trimming removed 2 bases from V and 1 base from J; junction bases left unmatched: 6. The CDR3 consists of 15 residues. Per germline, CDR1 GTSNPN and CDR2 SVGIG (reference sequence). CDR3 region: CAWSLLGTGQETQYF. The CDR3 nucleotides are TGTGCCTGGAGTCTCTTGGGGACAGGCCAAGAGACCCAGTACTTC. Full variable domain (missing parts from reference TRBV30 and TRBJ2-5): SQTIHQWPATLVQPVGSPLSLECTVEGTSNPNLYWYRQAAGRGLQLLFYSVGIGQISSEVPQNLSASRPQDRQFILSSKKLLLSDSGFYLCAWSLLGTGQETQYFGPGTRLLVL.

The chain recombines TRBV27 with TRBJ2-5; 8 bases are shared with TRBD1. The CDR3 consists of 13 residues. Germline V gives CDR1 MNHEY, CDR2 SMNVEV (reference sequence). J was trimmed by 2 bases and V by 6 bases; bases with no gene match: 2. The chain's CDR3 is CASRDRDQETQYF. In DNA form, the CDR3 reads TGTGCCAGCAGGGACAGGGATCAAGAGACCCAGTACTTC.

The chain uses TRBV2 and TRBJ1-5; D gene unclear. Trimming removed 3 bases at V and 2 bases at J, with 8 bases between. Germline assignment: CDR1 SNHLY and CDR2 FYNNEI. CDR3 length equals 14 residues. This chain's CDR3 is CASSEILGNQPQHF. The CDR3 nucleotides are TGTGCCAGCAGTGAGATTCTAGGCAATCAGCCCCAGCATTTT.

This clone was observed a single time. V is TRBV28 and J is TRBJ2-1; 13 bases match TRBD2. Trimming at V came to 10 bases and at J to 11 bases, leaving 8 bases not matched to a gene. The CDR3 consists of 13 residues. Germline lookup yields CDR1 MDHEN and CDR2 SYDVKM. The CDR3 sequence is CATGTSGTLKQFF. The CDR3 DNA reads as TGTGCCACAGGGACTAGCGGGACTCTAAAGCAGTTCTTC. The entire variable domain, with the rest obtained from reference TRBV28 and TRBJ2-1, is as follows: DVKVTQSSRYLVKRTGEKVFLECVQDMDHENMFWYRQDPGLGLRLIYFSYDVKMKEKGDIPEGYSVSREKKERFSLILESASTNQTSMYLCATGTSGTLKQFFGPGTRLTVL.

J is TRBJ2-2 and V is TRBV5-3; no clear D. TRBV5-3 is placed among ORFs of uncertain function. This CDR3 has 13 residues. V was clipped by 3 bases and J by 3 bases, with 6 bases between them. CDR3 DNA sequence: TGTGCCAGAAGCTCCCGGGACACCGGGGAGCTGTTTTTT. Residues: CARSSRDTGELFF.